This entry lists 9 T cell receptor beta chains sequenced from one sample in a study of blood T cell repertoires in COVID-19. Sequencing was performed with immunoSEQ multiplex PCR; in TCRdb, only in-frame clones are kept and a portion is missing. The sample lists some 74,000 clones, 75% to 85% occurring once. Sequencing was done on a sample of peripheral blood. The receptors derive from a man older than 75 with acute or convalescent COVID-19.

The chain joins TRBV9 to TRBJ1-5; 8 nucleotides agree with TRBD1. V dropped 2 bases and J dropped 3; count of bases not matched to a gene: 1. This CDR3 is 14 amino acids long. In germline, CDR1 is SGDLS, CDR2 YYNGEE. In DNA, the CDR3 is TGTGCCAGCAGCGTGACAGGGGACAATCAGCCCCAGCATTTT. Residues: CASSVTGDNQPQHF.

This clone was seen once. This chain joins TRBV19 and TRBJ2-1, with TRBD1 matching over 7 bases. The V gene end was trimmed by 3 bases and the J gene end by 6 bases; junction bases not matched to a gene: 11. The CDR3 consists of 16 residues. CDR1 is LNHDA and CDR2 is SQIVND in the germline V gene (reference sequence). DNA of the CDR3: TGTGCCAGTAGTATGGGTAGTGGGGCAGGGGGCAATGAGCAGTTCTTC. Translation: CASSMGSGAGGNEQFF.

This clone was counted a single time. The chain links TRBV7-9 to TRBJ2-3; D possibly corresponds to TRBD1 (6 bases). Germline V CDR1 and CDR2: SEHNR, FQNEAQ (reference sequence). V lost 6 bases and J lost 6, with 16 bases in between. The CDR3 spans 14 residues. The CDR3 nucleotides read TGTGCCAGCAGTTTGGGGGCATCAGGGGATACGCAGTATTTT. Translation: CASSLGASGDTQYF.

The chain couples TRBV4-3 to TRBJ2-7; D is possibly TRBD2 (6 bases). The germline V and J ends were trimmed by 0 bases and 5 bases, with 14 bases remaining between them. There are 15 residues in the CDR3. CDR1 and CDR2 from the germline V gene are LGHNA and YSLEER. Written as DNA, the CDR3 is TGCGCCAGCAGCCAAGATGGGAGAGCGGGCCACGAGCAGTACTTC. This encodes CASSQDGRAGHEQYF.

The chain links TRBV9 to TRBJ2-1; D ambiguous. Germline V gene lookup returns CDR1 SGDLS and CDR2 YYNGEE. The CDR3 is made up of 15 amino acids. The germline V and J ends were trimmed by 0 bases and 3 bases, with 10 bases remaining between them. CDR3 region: CASSVGNSYYNEQFF. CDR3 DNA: TGTGCCAGCAGCGTAGGAAACTCTTACTACAATGAGCAGTTCTTC.

CDR3 amino acids: CASEQGSNQPQHF. DNA for the CDR3: TGTGCGTCCGAACAGGGGAGCAATCAGCCCCAGCATTTT. This chain uses TRBV2 with TRBJ1-5, with 7 bases matching TRBD1. The CDR3 contains 13 residues. Germline V gene data show CDR1 as SNHLY and CDR2 as FYNNEI.

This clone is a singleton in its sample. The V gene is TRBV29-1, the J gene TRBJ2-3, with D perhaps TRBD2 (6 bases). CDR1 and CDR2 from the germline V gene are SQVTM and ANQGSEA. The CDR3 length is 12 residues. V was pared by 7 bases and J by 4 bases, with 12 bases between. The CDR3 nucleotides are TGCAGCGGCGGAGGGAGTGCAGATACGCAGTATTTT. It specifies CSGGGSADTQYF.

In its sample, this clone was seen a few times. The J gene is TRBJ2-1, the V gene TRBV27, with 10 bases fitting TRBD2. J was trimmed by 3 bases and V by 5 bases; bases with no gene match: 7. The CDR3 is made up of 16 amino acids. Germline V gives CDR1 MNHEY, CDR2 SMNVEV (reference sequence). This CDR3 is CASSVSGGRLYNEQFF. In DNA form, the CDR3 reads TGTGCCAGCAGTGTTAGCGGGGGGCGTCTCTACAATGAGCAGTTCTTC.

As DNA, the CDR3 is TGTGCCAGCAGTTACGGGGCATCTAACACCGGGGAGCTGTTTTTT. Amino acid sequence: CASSYGASNTGELFF. The J gene is TRBJ2-2, the V gene TRBV6-5, with D possibly matching TRBD1 (5 bases). CDR1 and CDR2 from the germline V gene are MNHEY and SVGAGI. V gave up 2 bases and J gave up 2 bases, with 9 bases separating them. The CDR3 consists of 15 residues.